This T cell receptor beta chain was captured in a study of T cell responses to AZD1222 COVID-19 vaccine. At the level of the study: Second-dose schedules of about 4 or about 12 weeks were combined. Whole-study results and caveats: A rise in Spike-specific TCR breadth and depth followed two AZD1222 doses. At 160-218 and 743-854, vaccine-associated CD4 TCRs were dominant, and they spanned spike. The peak T cell response came first, and repertoires were sampled only after it.

The germline V gene has CDR1 SEHNR and CDR2 FQNEAQ (reference sequence). Termini included, the CDR3 measures 12 amino acids. Profiling relied on immunoSEQ multiplex PCR, and the TCRdb table lists in-frame clones only, not all of them. Of 100,000 to 150,000 clones listed, around 90% are singletons. For this clone: Antigen unknown. It is unclear where the CDR3 begins or ends on the DNA, so no DNA is shown, and the CDR3 is as TCRdb lists it.

This receptor was obtained from an adult in good health. The genes are TRBV7-9 and TRBJ1-2. Sample: peripheral blood, taken on day 0 of AZD1222 vaccination. This CDR3 reads CASSSPVGAGSF.